Shown below are 31 T cell receptor beta chains from a single sample sequenced in a study of CD8+ T cells in alopecia areata. In alopecia areata patients, both lesional scalp punch biopsies and peripheral blood were collected. Investigators isolated RNA and reverse transcribed it into cDNA to act as the sequencing template. The protocol was immunoSEQ multiplex PCR, while the TCRdb copy is restricted to in-frame clones and leaves out a portion. The table records roughly 7,500 clones, roughly two thirds of them present only once. The sequences come from skin, collected at week 0. Receptors originate from a human donor with alopecia areata.

This clone was picked up one time. The CDR3 DNA sequence: TGTGCCAGCAGCGATCGTTTGGTGCAGTATTTT. This translates into CASSDRLVQYF. The chain couples TRBV6-5 to TRBJ2-3; unclear D gene. V dropped 6 bases and J dropped 11 bases, with 12 bases sitting between them. The CDR3 consists of 11 residues. Per the germline V gene, CDR1 is MNHEY and CDR2 is SVGAGI.

This clone was picked up a small number of times. This chain joins TRBV5-6 and TRBJ2-7; D remains unclear. Germline V CDR1 and CDR2: SGHDT, YYEEEE. There are 16 residues in the CDR3. The germline V and J ends were trimmed by 5 bases and 2 bases, with 20 bases remaining between them. The CDR3 is CASSSRVPQSTYEQYF. Written as DNA, the CDR3 is TGTGCCAGCAGTAGCCGGGTCCCACAGTCCACCTACGAGCAGTACTTC.

This chain links TRBV25-1 with TRBJ1-2; D might be TRBD1 (5 bases). The V end lost 0 bases, the J end lost 8 bases, and 16 bases lay between the germline ends. CDR1 is MGHDK and CDR2 is SYGVNS in the germline V gene. The CDR3 has 15 amino acids. Here the CDR3 reads CASSEYSGHLGGYTF. The CDR3 DNA follows: TGTGCCAGCAGTGAATATTCAGGGCACCTGGGGGGCTACACCTTC.

V is TRBV14 and J is TRBJ1-6; D unclear. V shed 0 bases and J shed 6 bases, with 9 bases lying between them. CDR1 and CDR2 from the germline V gene are SGHDN and FVKESK. The CDR3 spans 15 residues. This CDR3 is CASSQEPLPNSPLHF. Here the CDR3 DNA reads TGTGCCAGCAGCCAAGAACCACTTCCTAATTCACCCCTCCACTTT.

This chain connects TRBV27 to TRBJ2-3, with 8 bases that match TRBD2. This CDR3 is 13 amino acids long. The V segment lost 6 bases and the J segment 14 bases; nucleotides outside the gene matches: 13. CDR1 is MNHEY and CDR2 is SMNVEV in the germline V gene (reference sequence). CDR3 DNA sequence: TGTGCCAGCAGCCTGAAGCGGGAGACTATAGTGTATTTT. Protein: CASSLKRETIVYF.

This clone was seen only a few times. The gene calls are TRBV7-2 and TRBJ1-2; 7 nucleotides match TRBD1. The J segment lost 0 bases and the V segment lost 5 bases, leaving 6 bases of the junction unmatched. This CDR3 region has 15 residues. Germline CDR1 reads SGHTA; CDR2 reads FQGNSA. CDR3 region: CASSPGDRANYGYTF. The CDR3 region has the DNA TGTGCCAGCAGCCCAGGGGACAGAGCTAACTATGGCTACACCTTC.

This clone was seen once. The rearrangement uses TRBV7-2 and TRBJ1-5; TRBD1 might be the D (5 bases). This CDR3 is 14 amino acids long. Germline lookup yields CDR1 SGHTA and CDR2 FQGNSA. Trimming took 4 bases from V and 7 from J, leaving 14 bases between them. The CDR3 here is CASSSFRDSQPQHF. The CDR3 nucleotides read TGTGCCAGCAGCTCGTTCCGGGACTCCCAGCCCCAGCATTTT.

This chain links TRBV10-3 with TRBJ2-1; the match to TRBD2 covers 10 bases. CDR3 length equals 13 residues. V trimming: 10 bases; J trimming: 7 bases; junction bases outside the gene matches: 7. Germline values: CDR1 ENHRY, CDR2 SYGVKD. The CDR3 region is CATTSGEDNEQFF. CDR3 bases: TGTGCCACCACTAGCGGGGAGGATAATGAGCAGTTCTTC.

This rearrangement joins TRBV29-1 to TRBJ1-2; no clear D. This CDR3 comprises 12 residues. Germline CDR1 reads SQVTM; CDR2 reads ANQGSEA. Trimming took off 4 bases at V and 2 bases at J, with 8 bases between the two ends. The CDR3 sequence: CSVGDTNYGYTF. The CDR3 DNA reads TGCAGCGTTGGCGACACCAACTATGGCTACACCTTC.

By proportion, this clone is medium-sized. V is TRBV10-3 and J is TRBJ2-5; D call uncertain. CDR1 and CDR2 from the germline V gene are ENHRY and SYGVKD. The V and J ends lost 2 bases and 2 bases respectively, with 9 bases between them. The CDR3 loop spans 14 amino acids. CDR3 amino acids: CAISEKASQETQYF. DNA of the CDR3: TGTGCCATCAGTGAGAAGGCCAGTCAAGAGACCCAGTACTTC.

The rearrangement uses TRBV9 and TRBJ2-3; D is unresolved. Germline-derived CDR1 and CDR2 are SGDLS and YYNGEE. The CDR3 has 15 residues. Trimming took off 6 bases at V and 5 bases at J, with 19 bases between the two ends. CDR3 residues: CASNTFGRQQDTQYF. The CDR3 DNA is TGTGCCAGCAACACCTTCGGGCGGCAACAAGATACGCAGTATTTT.

This chain uses TRBV6-1 with TRBJ1-6; 8 nucleotides align to TRBD1. Per germline, CDR1 MNHNS and CDR2 SASEGT. The V segment lost 5 bases and the J segment 6 bases; nucleotides outside the gene matches: 6. This CDR3 region has 15 residues. The CDR3 coding sequence is TGTGCCAGCAGTCCCCGGGACAGGAGTAATTCACCCCTCCACTTT. Its protein product is CASSPRDRSNSPLHF.

V and J are TRBV25-1 and TRBJ2-1, with a weak D call TRBD1 (5 bases). Per the germline V gene, CDR1 is MGHDK and CDR2 is SYGVNS. Trimming pared 3 bases from V and 6 bases from J, leaving 9 bases between. There are 13 residues in the CDR3. In DNA, the CDR3 is TGTGCCAGCAGTGACCTGACAGTCAATGAGCAGTTCTTC. Translated, it gives CASSDLTVNEQFF.

As regards this clone: A read error may produce the germline difference seen at one junction end. The chain recombines TRBV7-2 with TRBJ2-5; 9 bases agree with TRBD2. The last part of the DNA fits TRBJ2-7 better; the J call may be wrong. Germline CDR1 reads SGHTA; CDR2 reads FQGNSA. The CDR3 loop spans 14 amino acids. The CDR3 spells CASSLAGYFYEQYF. In nucleotides, the CDR3 is TGTGCCAGCAGCCTAGCGGGGTACTTCTACGAGCAGTACTTC.

The V and J genes are TRBV4-1 and TRBJ2-2; 12 nucleotides line up with TRBD2. The CDR3 length is 20 residues. Germline V gene sequence: CDR1 MGHRA, CDR2 YSYEKL. Losses at the gene ends were 1 base for V and 8 bases for J; bases not matched to a gene: 17. CDR3 DNA sequence: TGCGCCAGCAGCCAAGCCCCTTTGACTAGCGGGGGTACCGCACGGGGGGAGCTGTTTTTT. Translation gives CASSQAPLTSGGTARGELFF.

The rearrangement uses TRBV9 and TRBJ2-6, with D hard to call. Germline V gene lookup returns CDR1 SGDLS and CDR2 YYNGEE. The CDR3 is 16 amino acids. The V end was cut by 1 base, the J end by 2 bases, with 10 bases between. This CDR3 reads CASSVTSLAGANVLTF. CDR3 DNA sequence: TGTGCCAGCAGCGTAACCTCGCTCGCTGGGGCCAACGTCCTGACTTTC.

The chain recombines TRBV6-1 with TRBJ1-2, with unresolved D. V lost 8 bases to trimming and J lost 4 bases, with 11 bases between them. CDR1 is MNHNS, CDR2 SASEGT, per germline. The CDR3 sequence is 12 residues long. CDR3 nucleotide sequence: TGTGCCAGCCTTGGCCGAACCTATGGCTACACCTTC. Encoded protein: CASLGRTYGYTF.

This clone was seen more than once but under ten times. The chain joins TRBV7-8 to TRBJ2-5; D is ambiguous. With the DNA end fitting TRBJ2-7 better, the J assignment may be wrong. The CDR3 has 14 residues. Germline V CDR1 and CDR2: SGHVS, FQNEAQ. The CDR3 here is CASTPGRPSGEQYF. The DNA of the CDR3 is TGTGCCAGCACTCCCGGACGCCCCTCGGGCGAGCAGTACTTC.

The CDR3 reads CSVAPGRGGPLHF. The CDR3, as DNA: TGCAGCGTTGCCCCCGGCAGGGGAGGACCCCTCCACTTT. V gene TRBV29-1 combines with J gene TRBJ1-6; perhaps TRBD1 as D (6 bases). Germline V gene sequence: CDR1 SQVTM, CDR2 ANQGSEA. Trimming shortened V by 4 bases and J by 12 bases, and 16 bases separated the two germline ends. The CDR3 totals 13 residues.

The chain is built from TRBV10-3 and TRBJ1-1, with D tentatively TRBD1 (5 bases). This CDR3 spans 13 amino acids. The V gene's germline CDR1 is ENHRY and CDR2 SYGVKD. The V end was cut by 1 base, the J end by 5 bases, with 8 bases between. The CDR3 is CAISELGETEAFF. CDR3 DNA sequence: TGTGCCATCAGTGAGTTGGGGGAAACTGAAGCTTTCTTT.

V is TRBV15 and J is TRBJ1-5; 7 bases agree with TRBD1. Per germline, CDR1 LNHNV and CDR2 YYDKDF (reference sequence). Trimming removed 0 bases from V and 1 base from J; junction bases left unmatched: 6. This CDR3 region has 17 residues. This CDR3 reads CATSRERAGGSNQPQHF. The CDR3 DNA reads TGTGCCACCAGCAGAGAGAGGGCAGGGGGGAGCAATCAGCCCCAGCATTTT.

In DNA, the CDR3 is TGTGCCAGCAGCTCCTCTCAGGGACAACTCGGGGAGCTGTTTTTT. Translation: CASSSSQGQLGELFF. The V call is TRBV7-2, the J call TRBJ2-2; a weak D match, TRBD1 (6 bases). V was pared by 4 bases and J by 7 bases, with 16 bases between. Germline V gene sequence: CDR1 SGHTA, CDR2 FQGNSA. The CDR3 runs to 15 residues.

V gene TRBV6-5 combines with J gene TRBJ2-3; D gene unclear. V was cut by 0 bases and J by 2 bases, with 3 bases left in between. CDR1 is MNHEY and CDR2 is SVGAGI in the germline V gene. The CDR3 consists of 13 residues. CDR3 residues: CASSYSNTDTQYF. The CDR3 DNA reads as TGTGCCAGCAGTTACTCGAACACAGATACGCAGTATTTT.

The chain uses TRBV6-6 and TRBJ1-6, with 7 bases lining up with TRBD1. V was clipped by 2 bases and J by 6 bases; unmatched bases: 1. Germline CDR1 and CDR2: MNHNY and SVGAGI (reference sequence). CDR3 length: 14 amino acids. The CDR3 DNA reads as TGTGCCAGCAGTTACAGACAGGGTAATTCACCCCTCCACTTT. This gives the protein CASSYRQGNSPLHF.

This clone was counted between two and nine times. This sequence joins TRBV7-9 and TRBJ1-2; perhaps TRBD1 as D (6 bases). This CDR3 region has 14 residues. Trimming removed 4 bases from V and 2 bases from J, with 11 bases in between. The germline gives CDR1 SEHNR, CDR2 FQNEAQ (reference sequence). CDR3 in DNA: TGTGCCAGCAGCTCCAACCAGGGGAACTATGGCTACACCTTC. Amino acids: CASSSNQGNYGYTF.

The chain is built from TRBV7-2 and TRBJ2-7; the D gene could be TRBD1 or TRBD2 (7 bases each). CDR3 length: 15 amino acids. Germline V CDR1 and CDR2: SGHTA, FQGNSA. V was shortened by 2 bases and J by 3 bases, with 14 bases between the two germline ends. CDR3 coding DNA: TGTGCCAGCAGCTTATCGGGGGGACAGCACTACGAGCAGTACTTC. It translates to CASSLSGGQHYEQYF. The full variable domain, completed using reference TRBV7-2 and TRBJ2-7, is GAGVSQSPSNKVTEKGKDVELRCDPISGHTALYWYRQSLGQGLEFLIYFQGNSAPDKSGLPSDRFSAERTGGSVSTLTIQRTQQEDSAVYLCASSLSGGQHYEQYFGPGTRLTVT.

A single count supports this clone. The chain combines TRBV5-1 with TRBJ2-1, with D possibly being TRBD1 (5 bases). With 2 bases removed from V and 0 bases from J, the gap between germline ends came to 6 bases. Germline CDR1 is SGHRS and CDR2 is YFSETQ. The CDR3 totals 14 residues. CDR3 DNA sequence: TGCGCCAGCAGCTTACAGGACTCCTACAATGAGCAGTTCTTC. It translates to CASSLQDSYNEQFF.

This clone appeared a single time. This chain uses TRBV7-9 with TRBJ1-5; D is unclear. CDR1 and CDR2 (germline): SEHNR, FQNEAQ (reference sequence). V was shortened by 5 bases and J by 3 bases, with 11 bases between the two germline ends. CDR3 length equals 14 residues. The CDR3 nucleotides are TGTGCCAGCAGCGATCCGGGGTCCAATCAGCCCCAGCATTTT. Translating gives CASSDPGSNQPQHF. Based on the CDR3 plus reference TRBV7-9 and TRBJ1-5, the full variable domain is DTGVSQNPRHKITKRGQNVTFRCDPISEHNRLYWYRQTLGQGPEFLTYFQNEAQLEKSRLLSDRFSAERPKGSFSTLEIQRTEQGDSAMYLCASSDPGSNQPQHFGDGTRLSIL.

Written as DNA, the CDR3 is TGTGCCAGTAGTATCGCCGCAGGGAACAACGAGCAGTACTTC. It specifies CASSIAAGNNEQYF. V gene TRBV19 combines with J gene TRBJ2-7; TRBD1 might be the D (5 bases). Per the germline V gene, CDR1 is LNHDA and CDR2 is SQIVND (reference sequence). CDR3 size: 14 residues. Deletions cut 3 bases from V and 5 bases from J, with 14 bases between.

The gene calls are TRBV5-6 and TRBJ1-2; D gene uncertain. The CDR3 contains 14 residues. CDR1 and CDR2 (germline): SGHDT, YYEEEE. V was trimmed by 4 bases and J by 7 bases, leaving 17 bases between them. CDR3 protein: CASSPAGPGGGYTF. CDR3 in DNA: TGTGCCAGCAGCCCCGCGGGCCCTGGAGGTGGCTACACCTTC.

This clone counts as hyperexpanded. The chain joins TRBV5-5 to TRBJ1-3; D gene ambiguous. The V end lost 5 bases, the J end lost 0 bases, and 12 bases lay between the germline ends. The CDR3 is made up of 15 amino acids. Germline assignment: CDR1 SGHKS and CDR2 YYEKEE (reference sequence). The CDR3 protein is CASSLSTASGNTIYF. The CDR3 nucleotides read TGTGCCAGCAGTCTTTCCACGGCCTCTGGAAACACCATATATTTT.